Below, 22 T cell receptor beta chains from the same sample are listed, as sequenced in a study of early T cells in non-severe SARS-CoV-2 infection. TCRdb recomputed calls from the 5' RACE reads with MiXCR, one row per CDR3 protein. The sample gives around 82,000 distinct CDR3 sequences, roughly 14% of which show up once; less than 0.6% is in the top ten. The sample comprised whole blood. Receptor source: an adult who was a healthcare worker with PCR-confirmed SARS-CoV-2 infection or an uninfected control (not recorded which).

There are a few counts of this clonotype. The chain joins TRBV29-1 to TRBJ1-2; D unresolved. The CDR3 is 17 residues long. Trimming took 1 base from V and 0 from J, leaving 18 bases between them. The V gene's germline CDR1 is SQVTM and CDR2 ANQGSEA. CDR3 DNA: TGCAGCGTTGAAGCTATGGCGAAATTCAGTTCTAACTATGGCTACACCTTC. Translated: CSVEAMAKFSSNYGYTF.

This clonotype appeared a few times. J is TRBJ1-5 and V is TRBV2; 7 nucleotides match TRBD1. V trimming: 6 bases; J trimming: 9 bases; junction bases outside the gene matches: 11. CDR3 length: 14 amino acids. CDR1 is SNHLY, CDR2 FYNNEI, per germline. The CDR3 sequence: CASSVGEGAWPQHF. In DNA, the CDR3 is TGTGCCAGCAGCGTCGGGGAGGGGGCTTGGCCCCAGCATTTT.

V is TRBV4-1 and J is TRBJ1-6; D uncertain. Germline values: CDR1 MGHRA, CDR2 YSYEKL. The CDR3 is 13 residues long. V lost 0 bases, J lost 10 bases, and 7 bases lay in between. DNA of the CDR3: TGCGCCAGCAGCCAAGATGCAGAGTCACCCCTCCACTTT. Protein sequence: CASSQDAESPLHF.

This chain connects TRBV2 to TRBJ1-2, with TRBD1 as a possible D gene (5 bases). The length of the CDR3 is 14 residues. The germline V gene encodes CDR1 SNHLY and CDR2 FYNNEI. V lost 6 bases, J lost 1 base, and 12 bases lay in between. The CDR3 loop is CASSVAGLNYGYTF. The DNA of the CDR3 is TGTGCCAGCAGCGTCGCGGGGCTTAACTATGGCTACACCTTC.

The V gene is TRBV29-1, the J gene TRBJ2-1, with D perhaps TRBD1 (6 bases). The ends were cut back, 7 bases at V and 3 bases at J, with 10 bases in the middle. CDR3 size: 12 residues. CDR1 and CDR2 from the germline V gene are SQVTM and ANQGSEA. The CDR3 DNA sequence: TGCAGCGGAAGGACAGACTACAATGAGCAGTTCTTC. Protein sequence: CSGRTDYNEQFF.

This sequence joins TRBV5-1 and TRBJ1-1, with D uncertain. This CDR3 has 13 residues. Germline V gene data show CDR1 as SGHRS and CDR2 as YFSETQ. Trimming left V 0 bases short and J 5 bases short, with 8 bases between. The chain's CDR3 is CASSLERGTEAFF. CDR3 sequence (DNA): TGCGCCAGCAGCTTGGAGCGGGGAACTGAAGCTTTCTTT. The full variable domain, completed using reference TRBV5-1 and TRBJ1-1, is KAGVTQTPRYLIKTRGQQVTLSCSPISGHRSVSWYQQTPGQGLQFLFEYFSETQRNKGNFPGRFSGRQFSNSRSEMNVSTLELGDSALYLCASSLERGTEAFFGQGTRLTVV.

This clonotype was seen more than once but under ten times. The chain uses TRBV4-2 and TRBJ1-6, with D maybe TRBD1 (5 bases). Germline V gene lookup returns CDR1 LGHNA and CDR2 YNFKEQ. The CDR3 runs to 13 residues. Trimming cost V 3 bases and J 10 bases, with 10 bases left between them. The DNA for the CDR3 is TGTGCCAGCAGCCAGGGGGGAAGATCACCCCTCCACTTT. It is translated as CASSQGGRSPLHF.

DNA for the CDR3: TGTGCCAGCAGTTACCAGGGTAGTCTCCAAGAGACCCAGTACTTC. Encoded protein: CASSYQGSLQETQYF. The V call is TRBV6-2 or TRBV6-3, the J call TRBJ2-5, with D possibly TRBD1 on 5 matching bases. With 2 bases removed from V and 1 base from J, the gap between germline ends came to 11 bases. The CDR3 has 15 residues. Germline values: CDR1 MNHEY, CDR2 SVGEGT.

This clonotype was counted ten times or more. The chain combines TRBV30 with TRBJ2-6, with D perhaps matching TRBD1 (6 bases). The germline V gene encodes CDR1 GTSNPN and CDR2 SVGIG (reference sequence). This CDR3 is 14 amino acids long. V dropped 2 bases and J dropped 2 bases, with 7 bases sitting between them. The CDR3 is CAWSSGAGANVLTF. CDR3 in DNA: TGTGCCTGGAGTTCAGGGGCTGGGGCCAACGTCCTGACTTTC.

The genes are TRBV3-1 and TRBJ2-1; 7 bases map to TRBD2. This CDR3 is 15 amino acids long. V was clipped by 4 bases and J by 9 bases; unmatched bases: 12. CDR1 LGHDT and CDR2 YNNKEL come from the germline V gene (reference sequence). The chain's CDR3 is CASSRRGSGAIEQFF. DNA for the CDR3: TGTGCCAGCAGCCGTCGAGGGAGCGGGGCAATTGAGCAGTTCTTC.

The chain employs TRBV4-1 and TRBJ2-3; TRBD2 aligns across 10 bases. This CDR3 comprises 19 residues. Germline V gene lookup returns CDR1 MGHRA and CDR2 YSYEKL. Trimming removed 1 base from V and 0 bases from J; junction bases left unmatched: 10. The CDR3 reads CASSQVFSGGAESTDTQYF. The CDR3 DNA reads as TGCGCCAGCAGCCAAGTTTTCAGCGGGGGGGCCGAAAGCACAGATACGCAGTATTTT.

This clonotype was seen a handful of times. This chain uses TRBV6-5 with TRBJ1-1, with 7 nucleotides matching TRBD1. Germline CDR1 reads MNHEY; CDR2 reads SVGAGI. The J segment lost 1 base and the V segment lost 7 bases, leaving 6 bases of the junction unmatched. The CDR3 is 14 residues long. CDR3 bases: TGTGCCAGCACCAGGACAGGACAGAACACTGAAGCTTTCTTT. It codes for CASTRTGQNTEAFF.

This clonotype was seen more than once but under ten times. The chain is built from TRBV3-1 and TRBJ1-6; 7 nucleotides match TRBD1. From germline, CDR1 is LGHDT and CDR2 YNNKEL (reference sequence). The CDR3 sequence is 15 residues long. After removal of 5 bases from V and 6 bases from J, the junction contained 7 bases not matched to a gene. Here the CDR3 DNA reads TGTGCCAGCAGCGAAACAGGGGTGGGTAATTCACCCCTCCACTTT. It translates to CASSETGVGNSPLHF.

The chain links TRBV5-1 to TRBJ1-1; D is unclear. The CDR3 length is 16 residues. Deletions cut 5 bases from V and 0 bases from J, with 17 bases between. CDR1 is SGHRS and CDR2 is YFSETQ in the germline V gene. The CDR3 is CASSSFSRTLNTEAFF. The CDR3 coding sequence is TGCGCCAGCAGTTCTTTCAGTCGGACCCTGAACACTGAAGCTTTCTTT.

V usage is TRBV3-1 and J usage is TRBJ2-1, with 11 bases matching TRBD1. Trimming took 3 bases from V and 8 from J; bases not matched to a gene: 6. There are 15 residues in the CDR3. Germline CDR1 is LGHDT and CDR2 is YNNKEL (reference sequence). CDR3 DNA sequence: TGTGCCAGCAGCCACCCGGGACAGGGGGTCCATGAGCAGTTCTTC. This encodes CASSHPGQGVHEQFF.

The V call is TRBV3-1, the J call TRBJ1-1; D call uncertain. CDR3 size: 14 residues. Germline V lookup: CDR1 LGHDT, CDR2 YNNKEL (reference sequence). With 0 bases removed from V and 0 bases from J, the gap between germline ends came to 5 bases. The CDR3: CASSQDRVNTEAFF. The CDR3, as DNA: TGTGCCAGCAGCCAAGATAGGGTGAACACTGAAGCTTTCTTT. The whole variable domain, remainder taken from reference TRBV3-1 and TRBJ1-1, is DTAVSQTPKYLVTQMGNDKSIKCEQNLGHDTMYWYKQDSKKFLKIMFSYNNKELIINETVPNRFSPKSPDKAHLNLHINSLELGDSAVYFCASSQDRVNTEAFFGQGTRLTVV.

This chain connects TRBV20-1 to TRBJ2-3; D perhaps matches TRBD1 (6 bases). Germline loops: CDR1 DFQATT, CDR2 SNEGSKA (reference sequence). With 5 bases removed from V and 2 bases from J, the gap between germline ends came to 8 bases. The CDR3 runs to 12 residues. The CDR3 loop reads CSAGDNTDTQYF. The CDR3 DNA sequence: TGCAGTGCTGGGGACAACACAGATACGCAGTATTTT.

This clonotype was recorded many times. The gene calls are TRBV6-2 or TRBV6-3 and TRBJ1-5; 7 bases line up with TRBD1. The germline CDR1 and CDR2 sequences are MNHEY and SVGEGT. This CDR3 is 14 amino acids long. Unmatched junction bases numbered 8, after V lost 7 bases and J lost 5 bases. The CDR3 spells CASKTGSGDQPQHF. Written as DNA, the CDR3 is TGTGCCAGCAAGACAGGGTCGGGCGATCAGCCCCAGCATTTT.

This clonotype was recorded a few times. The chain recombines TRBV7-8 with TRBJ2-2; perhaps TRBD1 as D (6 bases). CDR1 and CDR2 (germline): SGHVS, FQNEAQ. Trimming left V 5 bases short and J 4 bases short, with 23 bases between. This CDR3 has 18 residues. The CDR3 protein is CASSPRQVPTGGTGELFF. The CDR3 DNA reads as TGTGCCAGCAGCCCTAGGCAGGTACCGACAGGCGGCACCGGGGAGCTGTTTTTT.

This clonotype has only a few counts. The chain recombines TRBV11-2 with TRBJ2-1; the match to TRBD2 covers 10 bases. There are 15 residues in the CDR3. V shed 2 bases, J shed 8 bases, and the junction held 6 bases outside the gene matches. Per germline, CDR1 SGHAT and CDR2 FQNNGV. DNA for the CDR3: TGTGCCAGCAGCTTACAGCGGGGGGGCCCGGATGAGCAGTTCTTC. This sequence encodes CASSLQRGGPDEQFF.

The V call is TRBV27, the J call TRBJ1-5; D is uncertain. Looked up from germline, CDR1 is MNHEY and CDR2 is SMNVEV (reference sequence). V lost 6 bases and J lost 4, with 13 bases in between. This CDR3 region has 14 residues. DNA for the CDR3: TGTGCCAGCAGGCCCGTCCCCGGAAATCAGCCCCAGCATTTT. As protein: CASRPVPGNQPQHF.

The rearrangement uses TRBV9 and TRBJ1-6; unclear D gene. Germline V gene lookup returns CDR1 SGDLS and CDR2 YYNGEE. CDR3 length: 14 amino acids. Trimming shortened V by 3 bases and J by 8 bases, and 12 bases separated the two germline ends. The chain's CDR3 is CASSGGVADSPLHF. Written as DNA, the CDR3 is TGTGCCAGCAGCGGCGGCGTGGCAGATTCACCCCTCCACTTT.